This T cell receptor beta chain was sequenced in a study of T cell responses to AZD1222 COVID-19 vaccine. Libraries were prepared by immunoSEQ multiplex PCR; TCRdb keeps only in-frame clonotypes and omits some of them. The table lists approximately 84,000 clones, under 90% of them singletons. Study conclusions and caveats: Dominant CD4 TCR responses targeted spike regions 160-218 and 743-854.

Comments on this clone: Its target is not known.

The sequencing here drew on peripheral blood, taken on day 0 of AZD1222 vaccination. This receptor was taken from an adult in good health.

This CDR3 is CASSFRDSLAYSPLHF. In DNA, the CDR3 is TGTGCCAGCAGCTTCCGGGACAGCTTGGCGTATTCACCCCTCCACTTT. This chain joins TRBV5-4 and TRBJ1-6; 7 bases map to TRBD1. Unmatched junction bases numbered 10, after V lost 2 bases and J lost 8 bases. The CDR3 is 16 amino acids. Germline CDR1 SGHNT, CDR2 YYREEE (reference sequence).